This T cell receptor (beta chain) originates from a study of cytomegalovirus exposure and HLA in healthy donors. PCR amplification relied on 60 Vbeta primers (plus 13 Jbeta primers). Using immunoSEQ multiplex PCR, the repertoire was profiled, and TCRdb retains in-frame clones only, with some absent. This table has about 61,000 clones, around 90% appearing once. The study, taken as a whole, reports: TCR beta V- and J-gene trimming, according to a later analysis, was linked to a missense DCLRE1C variant. Published work reported that the classifier diagnosed cytomegalovirus status with high specificity and sensitivity.

Points on this clone: Its antigen is unidentified.

Between the trimmed V and J ends, which lost 7 bases and 5 bases, there was a span of 11 bases. This CDR3 is 13 amino acids long. Germline CDR1 MNHNS, CDR2 SASEGT. The chain combines TRBV6-1 with TRBJ2-2; tentatively, D is TRBD2 (5 bases). This receptor was identified in a man younger than 45 in good health and CMV-seropositive. Sequenced input: PBMCs. The CDR3 bases are TGTGCCAGCAAGAGGGTGGGGACCGGGGAGCTGTTTTTT. Its protein product is CASKRVGTGELFF.